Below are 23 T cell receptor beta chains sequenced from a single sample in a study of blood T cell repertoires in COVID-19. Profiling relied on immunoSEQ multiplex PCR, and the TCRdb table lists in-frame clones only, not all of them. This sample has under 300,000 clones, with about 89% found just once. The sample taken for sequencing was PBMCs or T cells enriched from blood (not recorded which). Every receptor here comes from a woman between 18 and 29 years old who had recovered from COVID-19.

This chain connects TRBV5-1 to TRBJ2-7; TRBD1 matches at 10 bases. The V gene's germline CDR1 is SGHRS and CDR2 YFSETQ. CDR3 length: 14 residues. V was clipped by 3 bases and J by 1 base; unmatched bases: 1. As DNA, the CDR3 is TGCGCCAGCAGCTGGACAGGGGGGTCCTACGAGCAGTACTTC. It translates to CASSWTGGSYEQYF. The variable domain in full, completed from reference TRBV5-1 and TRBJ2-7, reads KAGVTQTPRYLIKTRGQQVTLSCSPISGHRSVSWYQQTPGQGLQFLFEYFSETQRNKGNFPGRFSGRQFSNSRSEMNVSTLELGDSALYLCASSWTGGSYEQYFGPGTRLTVT.

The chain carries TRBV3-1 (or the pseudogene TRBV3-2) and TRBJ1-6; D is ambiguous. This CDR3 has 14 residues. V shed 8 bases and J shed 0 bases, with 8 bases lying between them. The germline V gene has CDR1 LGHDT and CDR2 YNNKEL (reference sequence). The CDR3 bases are TGTGCCAGCTCCGGGAGCTCCTATAATTCACCCCTCCACTTT. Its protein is CASSGSSYNSPLHF.

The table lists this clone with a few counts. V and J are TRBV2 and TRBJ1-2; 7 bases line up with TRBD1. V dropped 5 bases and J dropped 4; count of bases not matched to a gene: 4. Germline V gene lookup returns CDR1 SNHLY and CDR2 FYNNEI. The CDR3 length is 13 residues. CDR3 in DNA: TGTGCCAGCAGTCGACAGGGAGGCTATGGCTACACCTTC. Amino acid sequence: CASSRQGGYGYTF.

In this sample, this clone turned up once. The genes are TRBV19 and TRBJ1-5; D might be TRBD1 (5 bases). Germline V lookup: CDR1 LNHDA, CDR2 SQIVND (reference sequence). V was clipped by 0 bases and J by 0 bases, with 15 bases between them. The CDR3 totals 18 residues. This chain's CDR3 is CASSIDPTRAYSNQPQHF. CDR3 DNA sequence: TGTGCCAGTAGTATAGATCCAACCAGGGCATATAGCAATCAGCCCCAGCATTTT.

CDR3 coding DNA: TGTGCCAGCAGCTTGAGTTTTGACACCGGGGAGCTGTTTTTT. Encoded protein: CASSLSFDTGELFF. The chain combines TRBV7-3 with TRBJ2-2, with no clear D. The CDR3 is made up of 14 amino acids. Trimming pared 3 bases from V and 3 bases from J, leaving 8 bases between. CDR1 is SGHTA, CDR2 FQGTGA, per germline.

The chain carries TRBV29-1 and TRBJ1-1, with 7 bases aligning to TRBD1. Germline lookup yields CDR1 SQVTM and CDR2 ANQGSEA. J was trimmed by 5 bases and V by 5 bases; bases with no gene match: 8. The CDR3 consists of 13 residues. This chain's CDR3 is CSVRETGMTEAFF. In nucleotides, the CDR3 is TGCAGCGTTAGGGAGACAGGGATGACTGAAGCTTTCTTT.

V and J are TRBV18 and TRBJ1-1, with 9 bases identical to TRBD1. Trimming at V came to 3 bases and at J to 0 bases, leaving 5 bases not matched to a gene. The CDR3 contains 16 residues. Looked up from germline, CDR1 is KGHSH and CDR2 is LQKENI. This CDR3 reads CASSPGQGRVNTEAFF. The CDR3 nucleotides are TGTGCCAGCTCACCGGGACAGGGACGGGTGAACACTGAAGCTTTCTTT.

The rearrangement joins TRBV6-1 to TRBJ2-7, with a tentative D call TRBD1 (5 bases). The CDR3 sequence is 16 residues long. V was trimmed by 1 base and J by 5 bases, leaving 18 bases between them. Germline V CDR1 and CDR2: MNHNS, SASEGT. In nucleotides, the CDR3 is TGTGCCAGCAGTGAAGTCAGGGTATTGGCCTCTGACGAGCAGTACTTC. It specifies CASSEVRVLASDEQYF.

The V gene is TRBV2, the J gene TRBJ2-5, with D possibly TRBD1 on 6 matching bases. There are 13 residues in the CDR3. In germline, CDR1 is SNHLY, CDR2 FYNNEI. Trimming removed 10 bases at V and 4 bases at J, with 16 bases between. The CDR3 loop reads CATGQEKGETQYF. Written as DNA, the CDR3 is TGTGCCACGGGACAAGAAAAGGGAGAGACCCAGTACTTC.

The CDR3 DNA reads TGTGCCAGCCGACAGGGGGCGACAGATACGCAGTATTTT. This codes for CASRQGATDTQYF. This chain links TRBV28 with TRBJ2-3; 10 bases line up with TRBD1. The CDR3 is 13 amino acids. Germline V gene lookup returns CDR1 MDHEN and CDR2 SYDVKM. The junction had 2 bases not matched to a gene; V was cut back by 8 bases and J by 3 bases.

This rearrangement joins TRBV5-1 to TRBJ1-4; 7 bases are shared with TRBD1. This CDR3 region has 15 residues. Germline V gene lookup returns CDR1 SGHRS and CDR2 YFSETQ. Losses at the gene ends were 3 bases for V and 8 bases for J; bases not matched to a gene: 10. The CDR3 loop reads CASSSSGTVEEKLFF. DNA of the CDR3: TGCGCCAGCAGCTCCTCAGGGACAGTTGAGGAAAAACTGTTTTTT.

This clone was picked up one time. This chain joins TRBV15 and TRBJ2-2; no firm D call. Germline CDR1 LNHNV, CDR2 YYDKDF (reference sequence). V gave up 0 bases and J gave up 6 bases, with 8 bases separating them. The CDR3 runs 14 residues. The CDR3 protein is CATSRDRGAGELFF. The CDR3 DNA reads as TGTGCCACCAGCAGAGATCGAGGTGCCGGGGAGCTGTTTTTT.

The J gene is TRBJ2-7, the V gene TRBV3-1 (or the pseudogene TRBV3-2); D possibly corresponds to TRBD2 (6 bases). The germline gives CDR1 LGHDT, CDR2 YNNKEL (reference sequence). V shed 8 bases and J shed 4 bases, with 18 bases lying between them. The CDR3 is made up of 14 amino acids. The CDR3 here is CASSSFRAGYEQYF. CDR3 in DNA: TGTGCCAGCTCCTCGTTCCGGGCGGGATACGAGCAGTACTTC.

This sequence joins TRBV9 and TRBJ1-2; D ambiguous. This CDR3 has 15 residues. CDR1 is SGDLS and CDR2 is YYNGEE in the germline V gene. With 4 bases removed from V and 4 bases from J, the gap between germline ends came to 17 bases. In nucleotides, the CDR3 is TGTGCCAGCAGCCCGGACGCGGGTCGGGGCTATGGCTACACCTTC. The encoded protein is CASSPDAGRGYGYTF.

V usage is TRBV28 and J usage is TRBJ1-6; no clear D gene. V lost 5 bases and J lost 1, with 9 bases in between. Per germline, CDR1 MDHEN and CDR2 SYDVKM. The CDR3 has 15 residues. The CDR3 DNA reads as TGTGCCAGCAGTCTCCTACGGTCCTATAATTCACCCCTCCACTTT. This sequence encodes CASSLLRSYNSPLHF.

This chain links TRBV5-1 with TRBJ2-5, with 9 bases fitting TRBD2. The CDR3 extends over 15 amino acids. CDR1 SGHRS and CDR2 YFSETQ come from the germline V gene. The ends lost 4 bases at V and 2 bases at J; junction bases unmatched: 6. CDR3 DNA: TGCGCCAGCAGCAGGAGGACTAGCGATCAAGAGACCCAGTACTTC. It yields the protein CASSRRTSDQETQYF. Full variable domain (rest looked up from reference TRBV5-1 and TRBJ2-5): KAGVTQTPRYLIKTRGQQVTLSCSPISGHRSVSWYQQTPGQGLQFLFEYFSETQRNKGNFPGRFSGRQFSNSRSEMNVSTLELGDSALYLCASSRRTSDQETQYFGPGTRLLVL.

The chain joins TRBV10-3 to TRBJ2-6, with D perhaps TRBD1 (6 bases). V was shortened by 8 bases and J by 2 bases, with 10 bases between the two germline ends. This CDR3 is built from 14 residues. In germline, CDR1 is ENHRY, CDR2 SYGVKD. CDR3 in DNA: TGTGCCATCCGAGGGGGAACTGGGGCCAACGTCCTGACTTTC. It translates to CAIRGGTGANVLTF.

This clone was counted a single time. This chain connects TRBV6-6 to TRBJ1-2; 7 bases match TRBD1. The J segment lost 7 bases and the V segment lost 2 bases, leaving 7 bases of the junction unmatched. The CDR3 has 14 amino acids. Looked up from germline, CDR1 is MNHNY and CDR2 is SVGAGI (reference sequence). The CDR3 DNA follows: TGTGCCAGCAGTTACCCAGGGGGAGCGGGTGGCTACACCTTC. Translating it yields CASSYPGGAGGYTF.

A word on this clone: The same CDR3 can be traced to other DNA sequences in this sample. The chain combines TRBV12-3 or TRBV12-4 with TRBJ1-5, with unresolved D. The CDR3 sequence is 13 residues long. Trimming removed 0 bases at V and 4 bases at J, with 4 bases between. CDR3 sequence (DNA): TGTGCCAGCAGTTTAGCCAGGAATCAGCCCCAGCATTTT. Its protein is CASSLARNQPQHF.

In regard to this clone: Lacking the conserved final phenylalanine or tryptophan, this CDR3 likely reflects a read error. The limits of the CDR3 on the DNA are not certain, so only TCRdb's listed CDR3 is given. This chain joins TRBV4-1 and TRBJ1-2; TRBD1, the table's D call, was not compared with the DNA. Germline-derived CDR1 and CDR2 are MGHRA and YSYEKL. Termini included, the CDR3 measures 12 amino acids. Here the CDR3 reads CASSQDWGRIEV.

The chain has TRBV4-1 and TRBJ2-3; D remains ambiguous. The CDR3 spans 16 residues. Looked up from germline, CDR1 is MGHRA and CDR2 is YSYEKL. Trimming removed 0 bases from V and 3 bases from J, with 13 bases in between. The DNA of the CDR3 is TGCGCCAGCAGCCAAGAGTTTCTGGCCGGGACAGATACGCAGTATTTT. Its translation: CASSQEFLAGTDTQYF.

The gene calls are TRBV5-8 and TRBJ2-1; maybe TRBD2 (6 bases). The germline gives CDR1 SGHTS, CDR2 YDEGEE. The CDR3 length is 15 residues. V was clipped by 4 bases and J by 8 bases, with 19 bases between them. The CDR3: CASSSRGTPDDEQFF. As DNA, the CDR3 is TGTGCCAGCAGCAGCCGCGGGACCCCGGACGATGAGCAGTTCTTC.

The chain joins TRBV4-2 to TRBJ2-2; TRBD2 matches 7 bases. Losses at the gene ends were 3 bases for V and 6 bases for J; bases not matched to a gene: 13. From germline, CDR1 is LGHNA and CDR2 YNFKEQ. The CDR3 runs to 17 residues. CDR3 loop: CASSHILPPTSAGELFF. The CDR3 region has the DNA TGTGCCAGCAGCCACATTCTCCCCCCAACTAGCGCCGGGGAGCTGTTTTTT.